This T cell receptor beta chain was profiled in a study of blood T cell repertoires in COVID-19. Study details: PBMCs, B-cell-depleted T cells, or T cells provided the cDNA or gDNA that made up the material.

In this sample, this clone turned up a few times. The germline V and J ends were trimmed by 4 bases and 0 bases, with 9 bases remaining between them. This CDR3 is built from 14 residues. The germline V gene has CDR1 KGHSH and CDR2 LQKENI. Original handling: Cell counts per sample came from amplifying reference gene primers. Clones were sequenced by immunoSEQ multiplex PCR, and TCRdb holds only the in-frame ones, with some missing. Clonal size and the V and J genes are those of that table, whereas D and trimming came from the DNA. The profile shows around 300,000 clones, 75% to 90% of them singletons. The Seattle site enrolled patients during active infection and followed them longitudinally.

This clonotype was sampled from a woman between 65 and 79 years old with COVID-19, enrolled during active disease. The specimen sequenced was peripheral blood. The V and J genes are TRBV18 and TRBJ1-1; no clear D. The CDR3 spells CASSRAAMNTEAFF. CDR3 DNA: TGTGCCAGCTCACGGGCAGCAATGAACACTGAAGCTTTCTTT.